This entry is about one T cell receptor (beta chain). Its specificity is unknown. Germline-derived CDR1 and CDR2 are MDHEN and SYDVKM. V shed 3 bases and J shed 2 bases, with 8 bases lying between them. The CDR3 length is 15 residues. This entry belongs to a study of shared clonotypes between healthy human individuals. Findings of the study overall: Clonotypes that were shared across a few donors made up approximately 5% of naive CD4 clonotypes. The low donor count limited represented genetic and exposure-history diversity. Sampling included only blood; tissue repertoires likely differ.

The method was immunoSEQ multiplex PCR; TCRdb's version includes in-frame clones alone and lacks a portion of them. This table has 2 million to 2.5 million clones, approximately 94% appearing once. The receptor comes from a man younger than 30 in good health. Sequenced: naive CD4+ T cells sorted from blood. The subset here: CD45RA+ positively selected. The chain carries TRBV28 and TRBJ2-6, with D perhaps given as TRBD1 or TRBD2 (6 bases each). The DNA of the CDR3 is TGTGCCAGCAGTTTGGGGGGCCCTGGGGCCAACGTCCTGACTTTC. Protein product: CASSLGGPGANVLTF.